The source of this T cell receptor (beta chain) is a study of low-dose radiotherapy and immunotherapy resistance in tumors. Background on the study: Fractions of 0.5 Gy went to Cohort 1 every 2 weeks, totaling 6.5 Gy.

The time point denotes: before trial treatment. TRAV- and TRBV-specific primers, spanning alpha and beta chains, primed first-strand cDNA. A constant-region primer paired with the V-primer adapter amplified TCRs over around 18 PCR cycles. Each CDR3 protein is one row after TCRdb ran MiXCR on the reads. This sample carries 65,000 to 100,000 distinct CDR3 sequences, 15% to 20% of them seen once, and the ten largest clones take 2.8%. The CDR3 consists of 13 residues. CDR1 and CDR2 from the germline V gene are SEHNR and FQNEAQ (reference sequence). Trimming removed 2 bases from V and 2 bases from J, with 6 bases in between.

The V call is TRBV7-9, the J call TRBJ2-5; no clear D gene. The sequenced sample was PBMCs, obtained before treatment. This receptor was taken from a male donor with prostate cancer. CDR3 in amino acids: CASSLIGQETQYF. Written as DNA, the CDR3 is TGTGCCAGCAGCTTAATAGGGCAAGAGACCCAGTACTTC.